This T cell receptor beta chain appears in the sequencing data of a study of a mutant IDH1 vaccine in newly diagnosed glioma. Across the study: The V12 visit happened in week 35, and the V13 visit happened in week 47.

V lost 6 bases, J lost 3 bases, and 4 bases stayed unmatched. The CDR3 spans 15 residues. Germline CDR1 MNHNS, CDR2 SASEGT. TCRdb's table, derived via immunoSEQ multiplex PCR, lists solely in-frame clones and lacks some. The sample holds 40,000 to 55,000 clones, 65% to 85% seen once. The time point: week 35, safety follow-up. A 20-mer mutant IDH1 peptide at 300 ug was injected subcutaneously with topical imiquimod. Patients were given eight vaccinations, scheduled in weeks 1, 3, 5, 7, 11, 15, 19 and 23. As regards this clone: As yet, its antigen is unknown.

The rearrangement uses TRBV6-1 and TRBJ2-1; TRBD1 agrees at 11 bases. Sequencing used PBMCs, obtained from a glioma patient whose treatment included an IDH1 peptide vaccine. This clonotype originated in a man aged 40-55 years with glioma. The CDR3 DNA sequence: TGTGCCAGCAGGCGGACAGGGGGCTACTACAATGAGCAGTTCTTC. Its protein product is CASRRTGGYYNEQFF.